This TCR beta chain was sequenced during a study of neurological immune-mediated disorders (dated by TCRdb to 2018 to 2020). The study in broad terms: Of the roughly 35 multiple sclerosis patients, around 30 had relapsing-remitting MS and 3 had secondary progressive MS. The study compared peripheral blood TCR-beta repertoires of HTLV-I-associated myelopathy (HAM/TSP) patients, multiple sclerosis patients and healthy controls using UMI-based sequencing. Longitudinal samples, technical triplicates and paired sorted CD4+ and CD8+ T-cell subsets, alongside PBMC samples, were included among the approximately 100 TCR-beta libraries. The cohort was made up of 65 to 75 subjects, consisting of roughly 15 HAM/TSP patients, roughly 35 multiple sclerosis patients and about 20 healthy controls. Study-level results and caveats: TCR clonal expansion was highest in HAM/TSP patients and lowest in MS patients, with MS patients falling below even healthy controls. No identical CDR3 amino acid sequences were found to be shared among expanded clones across subjects, suggesting that TCR-beta repertoires were private in all groups. No association of the MS cluster with clinical or MRI features was observed, and the need for larger cohorts was stated by the authors. Repertoires from 18 of 34 MS patients were grouped by phylogenetic analysis into a cluster of related CDR3 sequences, suggesting a possible repertoire-level signature.

A note on this clonotype: Its cognate antigen has yet to be identified. Since a much larger clone is just one base distant, this may be a read error.

The CDR3 has 13 amino acids, counting the end cysteine and phenylalanine. Of the read, only the CDR3 DNA is kept; its 39 bases are in frame from base 1. V loses 0 bases at its end and J loses 8 bases; junction bases beyond the gene matches: 6. The germline V gene (reference sequence) gives CDR1 as DFQATT and CDR2 as SNEGSKA. cDNA was synthesized by template-switch 5'RACE using a primer with a 10-nucleotide random unique molecular identifier that tagged each TCR transcript. Every sequencing run yielded over 170 million TCR-beta sequences covering 15-18 subjects. The RNeasy kit was used to extract total RNA. TCR-beta VDJ regions were amplified with primers for the TCR constant region and the 5'RACE anchor, using the KAPA Real-time Library Amplification kit. Sample indexes and Illumina adaptors were added in a first PCR, after which library yield was increased in a second PCR. After purification with Ampure beads, the TCR product of roughly 650 bp was size-selected on a 2% E-gel SizeSelection system. Before pooling, library quality was assessed on a Bioanalyzer, concentration was determined with Qubit, and library quantification was performed with the Kapa Library Quantification kit. Libraries were sequenced paired-end 2 x 150 bp on an Illumina HiSeq 2500. To increase sequence diversity, roughly 24-32% phiX was spiked into each library pool. Per the source publication's procedure: Quality-filtered reads were processed with the UMI-based MiGEC pipeline, which removed over 75% of raw TCR sequences during error correction. IMGT germline references were used for aligning VDJ genes, and each clonotype was defined as a unique CDR3 amino acid sequence together with its V-J genes. Clonal expansion, Shannon diversity, and CDR3 relatedness (CalcPairwiseDistances, ClusterSamples) were evaluated with VDJtools, and phylogenetic trees were built with CLCbio workbench. Using coefficient-of-variation modelling across technical triplicates, the study counted a clone as expanded if it had at least 8 unique UMIs. TCRdb passed the public sequencing reads through fastp at Q25 and MiXCR, retaining productive beta sequences. A single entry per CDR3 protein holds the most common genes and DNA from its merged rows. None of the V and J calls come from the authors' own analysis; TCRdb made them. The sample yields about 120,000 distinct CDR3 sequences; more than 2.5% were counted once. The leading ten clones occupy around 1.4% of the sample.

Libraries from unsorted PBMCs were made from 2 million PBMCs kept in RNAlater at -80 degrees C until RNA extraction. The multiple sclerosis patients were enrolled in a US clinical protocol that evaluated disease progression with magnetic resonance imaging. Peripheral blood was subjected to Ficoll-Hypaque density gradient centrifugation to isolate PBMCs, which were then cryopreserved in liquid nitrogen. Input material: PBMCs. The chain is assembled from TRBV20-1 and TRBJ2-7, with 8 junctional bases fitting TRBD2. The TCR comes from a woman in her twenties or thirties with multiple sclerosis. The DNA sequence is TGCAGTGCTAGAGATGGACGGGGGGGAAAGCAGTACTTC. This sequence encodes CSARDGRGGKQYF.